These T cell receptor beta chains were read from a single sample in a study of blood T cell repertoires in COVID-19. The data were produced by immunoSEQ multiplex PCR, yet TCRdb's version contains in-frame clones alone and is incomplete. The sample includes tens of thousands of clones, 76% of them seen just once. Sequenced: peripheral blood. The receptors here all came from an elderly woman with acute or convalescent COVID-19. CDR3s leave out the opening cysteine and the closing phenylalanine or tryptophan. Fields, in order: V gene, CDR3 protein.

>TRBV24-1
ATSDLQGNSDTQY
>TRBV4-1
ASSLGTSGIRDEQF
>TRBV4-3
ASSPKRSEKLF
>TRBV28
ATYRDRDNSPLH
>TRBV20-1
SARDPRGAF
>TRBV28
ASRTSGRGDTQY
>TRBV6-1
ASSEGILGGNQPQH
>TRBV12-3/TRBV12-4
ASSLRHGYT
>TRBV28
ASSLLGRNNQPQH
>TRBV5-1
ASSFRTSEQETQY
>TRBV7-9
ASSRGTGYQPQH
>TRBV5-4
ASFAGLAGVEEQY
>TRBV2
ASESSGTTDTQY
>TRBV30
AWSSGSDYGYT
>TRBV27
ATYMAGSRDTQY
>TRBV9
ASSETVLETQY
>TRBV27
ASSLYGASSYEQY
>TRBV2
ASRGWDRGNTGELF
>TRBV6-5
ASSYYPGQGMNEQY
>TRBV5-1
ASSLGYKNSPLH
>TRBV6-1
ASSDQGGGNQPQH
>TRBV10-3
AIGKREPPYEQY
>TRBV25-1
ASSSERGGRQF
>TRBV5-6
ASSLVWGGSSYNEQF
>TRBV4-3
ASSQKAGSSYEQY
>TRBV6-5
ASRMGRSVSYEQY
>TRBV6-4
ASSRGGEGTEAF
>TRBV2
ASSGEGVRPQH
>TRBV19
ASALGAYNEQF
>TRBV2
ASRSRGISNQPQH
>TRBV2
ASSEAGPQSETQY
>TRBV6-2/TRBV6-3
ASSYYSQITYEQY
>TRBV6-5
ASRRREHHEQY
>TRBV7-9
ASSLQGNYGYT
>TRBV28
ASSAAGPGDTQY
>TRBV19
ASSIYAGTEAF
>TRBV5-8
ASSFPPGRSYNEQF
>TRBV28
ASSPPGSTDTQY
>TRBV27
ASGQTGTGDGYT
>TRBV30
AFLLAGATDTQY
>TRBV29-1
SALTHRGDTQY
>TRBV5-4
ASRKAGGDVYYGYT
>TRBV28
ASTIGVNTEAF
>TRBV27
ASSTPGQGHGKQF
>TRBV29-1
SASTAEKLF
>TRBV15
ATSGTETSTDTQY
>TRBV2
ASSPERLRGETQY
>TRBV7-9
ASSLAGGETEAF
>TRBV18
ASSPEYRGAKNIQY
>TRBV18
ASSYTGGSSGNTIY